This TCR beta chain was recorded in a study of cytomegalovirus exposure and HLA in healthy donors. Study conclusions and caveats: After further analysis at a later stage, 16,951 TCR beta sequences were associated with HLA alleles at 0.05 false discovery rate. Common viral pathogens were later found to be apparently linked to several of the most significant clusters. Specific recognition of CMV antigens was confirmed in vitro for a few chains (all CMV-associated).

A remark on this clone: Its antigen is undetermined.

PCR was performed using 60 Vbeta and 13 Jbeta primers. Generated by immunoSEQ multiplex PCR, the TCRdb table keeps only in-frame clones and is missing some. This table has 150,000 to 200,000 clones, about 82% appearing once. The sample comprised PBMCs. The receptor comes from a woman in her 50s in good health and CMV-seropositive.

The chain's CDR3 is CASSPPRDRVYNEQFF. CDR3 DNA sequence: TGTGCCAGCTCACCACCGCGGGACAGGGTCTACAATGAGCAGTTCTTC. V is TRBV18 and J is TRBJ2-1; 9 bases map to TRBD1. The CDR3 totals 16 residues. Germline values: CDR1 KGHSH, CDR2 LQKENI. With 0 bases clipped from V and 3 bases from J, the junction kept 3 bases outside the gene matches.